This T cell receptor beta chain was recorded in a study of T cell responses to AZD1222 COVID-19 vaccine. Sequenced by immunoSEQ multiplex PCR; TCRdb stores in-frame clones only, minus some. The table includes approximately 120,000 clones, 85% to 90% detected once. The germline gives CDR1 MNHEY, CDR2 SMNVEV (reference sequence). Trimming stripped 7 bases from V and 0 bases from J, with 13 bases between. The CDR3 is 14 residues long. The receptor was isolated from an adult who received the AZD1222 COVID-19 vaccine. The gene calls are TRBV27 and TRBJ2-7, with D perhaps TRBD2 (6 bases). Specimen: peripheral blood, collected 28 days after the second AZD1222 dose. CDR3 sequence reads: CASMGDSFSYEQYF. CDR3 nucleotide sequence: TGTGCCAGCATGGGGGACTCCTTCTCCTACGAGCAGTACTTC.